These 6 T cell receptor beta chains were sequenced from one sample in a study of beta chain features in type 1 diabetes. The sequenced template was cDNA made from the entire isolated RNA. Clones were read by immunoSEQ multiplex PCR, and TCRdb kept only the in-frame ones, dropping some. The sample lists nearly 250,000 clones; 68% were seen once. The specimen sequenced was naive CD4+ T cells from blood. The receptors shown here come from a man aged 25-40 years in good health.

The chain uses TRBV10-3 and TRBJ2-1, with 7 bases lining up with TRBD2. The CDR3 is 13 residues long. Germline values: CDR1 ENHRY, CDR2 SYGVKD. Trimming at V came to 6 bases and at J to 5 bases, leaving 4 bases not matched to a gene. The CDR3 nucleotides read TGTGCCATCAGCCCCGGGACTAACAATGAGCAGTTCTTC. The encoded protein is CAISPGTNNEQFF.

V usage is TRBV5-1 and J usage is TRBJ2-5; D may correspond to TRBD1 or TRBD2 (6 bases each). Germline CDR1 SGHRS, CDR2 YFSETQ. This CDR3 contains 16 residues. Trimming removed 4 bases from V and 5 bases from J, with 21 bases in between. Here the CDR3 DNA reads TGCGCCAGCAGCAGATCCGGCTCGACAGGAGGGGAGACCCAGTACTTC. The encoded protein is CASSRSGSTGGETQYF.

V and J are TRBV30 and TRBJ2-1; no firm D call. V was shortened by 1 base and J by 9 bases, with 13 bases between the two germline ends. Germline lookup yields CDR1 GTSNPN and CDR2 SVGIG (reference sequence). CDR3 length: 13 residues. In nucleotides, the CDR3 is TGTGCCTGGAGTGGAGATGCGGTGGGTGAGCAGTTCTTC. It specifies CAWSGDAVGEQFF.

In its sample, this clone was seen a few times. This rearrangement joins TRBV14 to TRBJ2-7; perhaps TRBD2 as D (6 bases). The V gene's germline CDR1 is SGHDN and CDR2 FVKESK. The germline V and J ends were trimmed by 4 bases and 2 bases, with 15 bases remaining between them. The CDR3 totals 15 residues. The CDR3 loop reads CASSPVRGTAYEQYF. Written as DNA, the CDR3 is TGTGCCAGCAGCCCAGTCCGGGGGACCGCCTACGAGCAGTACTTC.

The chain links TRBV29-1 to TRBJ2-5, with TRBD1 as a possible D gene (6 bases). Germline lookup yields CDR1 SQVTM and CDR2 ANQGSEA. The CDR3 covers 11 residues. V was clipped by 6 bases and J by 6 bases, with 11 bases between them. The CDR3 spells CSVAGVKTQYF. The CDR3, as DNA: TGCAGCGTAGCAGGGGTAAAGACCCAGTACTTC.

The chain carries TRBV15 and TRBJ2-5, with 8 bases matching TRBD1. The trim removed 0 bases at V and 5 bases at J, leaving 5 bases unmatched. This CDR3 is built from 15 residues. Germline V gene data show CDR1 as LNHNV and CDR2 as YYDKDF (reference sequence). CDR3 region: CATSRDRTGRETQYF. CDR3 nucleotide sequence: TGTGCCACCAGCAGAGATCGGACAGGGCGGGAGACCCAGTACTTC. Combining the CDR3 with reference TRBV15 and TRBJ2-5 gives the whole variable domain DAMVIQNPRYQVTQFGKPVTLSCSQTLNHNVMYWYQQKSSQAPKLLFHYYDKDFNNEADTPDNFQSRRPNTSFCFLDIRSPGLGDTAMYLCATSRDRTGRETQYFGPGTRLLVL.